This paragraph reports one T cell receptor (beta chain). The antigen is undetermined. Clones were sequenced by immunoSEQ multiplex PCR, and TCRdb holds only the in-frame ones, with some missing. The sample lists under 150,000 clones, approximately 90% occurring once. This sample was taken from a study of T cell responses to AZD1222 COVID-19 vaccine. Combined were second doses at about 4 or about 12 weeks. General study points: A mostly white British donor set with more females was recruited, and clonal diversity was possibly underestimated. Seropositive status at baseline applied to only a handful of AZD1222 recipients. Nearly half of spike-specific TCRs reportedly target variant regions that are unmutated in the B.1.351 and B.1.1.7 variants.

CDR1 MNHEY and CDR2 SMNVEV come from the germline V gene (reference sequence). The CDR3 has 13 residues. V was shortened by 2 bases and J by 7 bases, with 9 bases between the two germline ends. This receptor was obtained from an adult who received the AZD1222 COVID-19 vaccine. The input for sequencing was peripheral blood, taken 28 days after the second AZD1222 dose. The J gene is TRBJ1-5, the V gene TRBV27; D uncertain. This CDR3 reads CASSLTPGQPQHF. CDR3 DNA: TGTGCCAGCAGTTTAACTCCAGGCCAGCCCCAGCATTTT.